This TCR beta chain came from a study of PD-1 blockade in classical Hodgkin lymphoma. Study at large: The study gave patients nivolumab 3 mg/kg intravenously every 2 weeks. Study-wide results and limits: Why the repertoires differ is still unclear, perhaps disease activity or prior therapy. Nivolumab starters within 1 year of ASCT were excluded. Newly diagnosed patients reportedly trailed healthy donors in baseline TCR diversity.

This clone was recorded once. Its antigen is undetermined. Every patient had relapsed following autologous stem cell transplantation, and cohorts differed in brentuximab vedotin exposure. Sequencing was performed with immunoSEQ multiplex PCR; in TCRdb, only in-frame clones are kept and a portion is missing. The sample holds some 90,000 clones; around 90% are singletons and the top ten take less than 3%. Specimen: peripheral blood mononuclear cells (PBMCs), collected before the second cycle of nivolumab. This receptor was taken from a human donor with classical Hodgkin lymphoma.

The CDR3 loop reads CASFAGSYEQYF. DNA of the CDR3: TGTGCCAGCTTCGCAGGGTCGTACGAGCAGTACTTC. The chain is built from TRBV2 and TRBJ2-7; D possibly corresponds to TRBD1 (5 bases). Looked up from germline, CDR1 is SNHLY and CDR2 is FYNNEI. Trimming pared 8 bases from V and 4 bases from J, leaving 12 bases between. The CDR3 consists of 12 residues.